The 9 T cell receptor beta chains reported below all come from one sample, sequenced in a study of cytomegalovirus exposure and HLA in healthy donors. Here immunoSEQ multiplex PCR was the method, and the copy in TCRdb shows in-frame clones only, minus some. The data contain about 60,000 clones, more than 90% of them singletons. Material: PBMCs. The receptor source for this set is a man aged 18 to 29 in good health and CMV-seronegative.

This CDR3 reads CASSPTTGYPDEQYF. The CDR3 region has the DNA TGTGCCAGCAGCCCCACTACAGGTTATCCAGACGAGCAGTACTTC. The V gene is TRBV13, the J gene TRBJ2-7; possibly TRBD1 for D (5 bases). V was pared by 5 bases and J by 5 bases, with 19 bases between. Germline V CDR1 and CDR2: PRHDT, FYEKMQ (reference sequence). This CDR3 region has 15 residues. Combining the CDR3 with reference TRBV13 and TRBJ2-7 gives the whole variable domain AAGVIQSPRHLIKEKRETATLKCYPIPRHDTVYWYQQGPGQDPQFLISFYEKMQSDKGSIPDRFSAQQFSDYHSELNMSSLELGDSALYFCASSPTTGYPDEQYFGPGTRLTVT.

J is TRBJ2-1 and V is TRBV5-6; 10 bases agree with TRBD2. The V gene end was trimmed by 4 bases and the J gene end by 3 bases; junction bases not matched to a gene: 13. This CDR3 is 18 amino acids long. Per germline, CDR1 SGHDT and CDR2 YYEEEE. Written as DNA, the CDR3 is TGTGCCAGCAGCCAACTAGCGGGGCCACCACCAAACTACAATGAGCAGTTCTTC. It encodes CASSQLAGPPPNYNEQFF.

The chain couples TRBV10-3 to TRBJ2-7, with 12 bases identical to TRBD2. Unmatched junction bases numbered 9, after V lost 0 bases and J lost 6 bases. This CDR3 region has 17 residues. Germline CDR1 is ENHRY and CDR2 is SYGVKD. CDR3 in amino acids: CAISESLAGGPISEQYF. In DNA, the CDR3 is TGTGCCATCAGTGAGTCCCTAGCGGGAGGGCCAATCTCCGAGCAGTACTTC.

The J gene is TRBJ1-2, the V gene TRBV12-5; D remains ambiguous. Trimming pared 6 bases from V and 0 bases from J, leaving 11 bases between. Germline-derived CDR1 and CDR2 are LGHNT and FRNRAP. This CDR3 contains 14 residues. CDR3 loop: CASGIRESNYGYTF. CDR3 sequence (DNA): TGTGCTAGTGGAATCCGGGAATCTAACTATGGCTACACCTTC. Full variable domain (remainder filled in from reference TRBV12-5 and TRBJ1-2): DARVTQTPRHKVTEMGQEVTMRCQPILGHNTVFWYRQTMMQGLELLAYFRNRAPLDDSGMPKDRFSAEMPDATLATLKIQPSEPRDSAVYFCASGIRESNYGYTFGSGTRLTVV.

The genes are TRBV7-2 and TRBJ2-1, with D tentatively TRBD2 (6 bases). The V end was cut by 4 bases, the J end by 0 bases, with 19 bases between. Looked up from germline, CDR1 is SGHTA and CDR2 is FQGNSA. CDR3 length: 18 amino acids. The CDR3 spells CASSSGGPALLSYNEQFF. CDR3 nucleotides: TGTGCCAGCAGCTCCGGGGGTCCGGCCCTACTCTCCTACAATGAGCAGTTCTTC.

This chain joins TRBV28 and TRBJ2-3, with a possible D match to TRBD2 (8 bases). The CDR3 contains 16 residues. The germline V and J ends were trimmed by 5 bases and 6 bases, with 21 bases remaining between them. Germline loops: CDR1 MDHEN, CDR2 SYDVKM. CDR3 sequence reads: CASSLGGAGGGDTQYF. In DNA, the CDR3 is TGTGCCAGCAGTCTAGGGGGCGCGGGAGGAGGGGATACGCAGTATTTT.

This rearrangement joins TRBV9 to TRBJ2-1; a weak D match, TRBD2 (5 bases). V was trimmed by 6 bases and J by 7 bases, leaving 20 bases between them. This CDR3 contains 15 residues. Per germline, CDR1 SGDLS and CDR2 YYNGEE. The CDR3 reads CASTSTREPNNEQFF. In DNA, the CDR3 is TGTGCCAGCACCTCAACTAGGGAACCAAATAATGAGCAGTTCTTC.

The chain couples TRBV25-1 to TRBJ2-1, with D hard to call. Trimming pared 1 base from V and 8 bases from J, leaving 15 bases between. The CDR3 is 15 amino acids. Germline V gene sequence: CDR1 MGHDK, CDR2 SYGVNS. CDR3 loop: CASSEFISSTHEQFF. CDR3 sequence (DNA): TGTGCCAGCAGTGAATTTATCTCGAGTACCCATGAGCAGTTCTTC.

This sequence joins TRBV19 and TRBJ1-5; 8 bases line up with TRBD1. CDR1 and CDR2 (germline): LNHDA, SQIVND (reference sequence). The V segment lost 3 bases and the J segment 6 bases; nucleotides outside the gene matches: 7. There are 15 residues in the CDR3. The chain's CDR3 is CASSILETGVQPQHF. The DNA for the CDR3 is TGTGCCAGTAGTATTTTGGAGACAGGGGTTCAGCCCCAGCATTTT.